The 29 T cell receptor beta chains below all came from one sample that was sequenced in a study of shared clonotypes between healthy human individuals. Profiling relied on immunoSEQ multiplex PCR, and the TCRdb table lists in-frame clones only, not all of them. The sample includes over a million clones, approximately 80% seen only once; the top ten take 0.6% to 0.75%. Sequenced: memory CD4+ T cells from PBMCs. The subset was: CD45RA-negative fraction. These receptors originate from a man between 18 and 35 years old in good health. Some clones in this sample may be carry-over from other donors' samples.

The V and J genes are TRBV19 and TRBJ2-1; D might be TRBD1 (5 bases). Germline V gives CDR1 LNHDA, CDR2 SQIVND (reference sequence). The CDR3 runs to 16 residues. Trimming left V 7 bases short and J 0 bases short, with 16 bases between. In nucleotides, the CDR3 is TGTGCCAGTACCAACAGGCTAATGAGCTCCTACAATGAGCAGTTCTTC. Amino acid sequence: CASTNRLMSSYNEQFF.

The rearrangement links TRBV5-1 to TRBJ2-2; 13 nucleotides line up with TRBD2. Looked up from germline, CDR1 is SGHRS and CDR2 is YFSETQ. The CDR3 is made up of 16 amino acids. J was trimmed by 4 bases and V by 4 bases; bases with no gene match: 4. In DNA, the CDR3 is TGCGCCAGCAGCCCCACTAGCGGGAGGGTCACCGGGGAGCTGTTTTTT. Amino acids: CASSPTSGRVTGELFF.

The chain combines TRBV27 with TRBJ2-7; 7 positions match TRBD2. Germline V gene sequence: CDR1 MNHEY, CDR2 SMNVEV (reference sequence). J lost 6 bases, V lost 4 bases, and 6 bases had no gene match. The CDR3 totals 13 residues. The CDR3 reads CASSSAPSGEQYF. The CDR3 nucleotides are TGTGCCAGCAGTTCTGCTCCTAGCGGCGAGCAGTACTTC.

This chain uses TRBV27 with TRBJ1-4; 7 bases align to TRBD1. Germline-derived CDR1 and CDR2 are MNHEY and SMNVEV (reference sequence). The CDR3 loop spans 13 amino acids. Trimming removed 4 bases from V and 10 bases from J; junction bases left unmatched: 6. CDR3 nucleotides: TGTGCCAGCAGTTCCCGGACAGGCTCAAAACTGTTTTTT. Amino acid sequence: CASSSRTGSKLFF.

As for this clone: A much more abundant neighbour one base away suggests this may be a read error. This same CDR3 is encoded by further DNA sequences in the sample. The CDR3 here is CASSLGTRLSGETQYF. The CDR3 DNA follows: TGCGCCAGCAGCCTGGGGACCAGGTTGTCTGGAGAGACCCAGTACTTC. The chain is built from TRBV5-1 and TRBJ2-5; D is tentatively TRBD1 or TRBD2 (5 bases each). Germline V CDR1 and CDR2: SGHRS, YFSETQ. With 4 bases removed from V and 4 bases from J, the gap between germline ends came to 20 bases. The CDR3 is 16 amino acids.

DNA of the CDR3: TGTGCCAGTAGTCCTACGAGAGGGGATGGCTACACCTTC. Translating it yields CASSPTRGDGYTF. The chain uses TRBV19 and TRBJ1-2, with a tentative D call TRBD1 (5 bases). Per the germline V gene, CDR1 is LNHDA and CDR2 is SQIVND (reference sequence). There are 13 residues in the CDR3. The germline V and J ends were trimmed by 5 bases and 6 bases, with 13 bases remaining between them. The full variable domain, rest sourced from reference TRBV19 and TRBJ1-2, is DGGITQSPKYLFRKEGQNVTLSCEQNLNHDAMYWYRQDPGQGLRLIYYSQIVNDFQKGDIAEGYSVSREKKESFPLTVTSAQKNPTAFYLCASSPTRGDGYTFGSGTRLTVV.

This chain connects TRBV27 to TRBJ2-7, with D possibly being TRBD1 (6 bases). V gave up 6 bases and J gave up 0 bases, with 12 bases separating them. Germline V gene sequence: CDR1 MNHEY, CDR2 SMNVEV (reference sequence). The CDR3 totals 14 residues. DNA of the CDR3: TGTGCCAGCAGACTAACAGGGTCCTCCTACGAGCAGTACTTC. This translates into CASRLTGSSYEQYF.

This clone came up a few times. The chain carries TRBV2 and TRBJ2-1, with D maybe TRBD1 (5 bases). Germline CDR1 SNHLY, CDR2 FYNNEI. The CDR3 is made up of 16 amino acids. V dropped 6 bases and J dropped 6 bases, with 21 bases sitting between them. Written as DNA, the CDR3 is TGTGCCAGCAGCCAGCGAAGACAGAAATCCGCCAATGAGCAGTTCTTC. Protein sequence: CASSQRRQKSANEQFF.

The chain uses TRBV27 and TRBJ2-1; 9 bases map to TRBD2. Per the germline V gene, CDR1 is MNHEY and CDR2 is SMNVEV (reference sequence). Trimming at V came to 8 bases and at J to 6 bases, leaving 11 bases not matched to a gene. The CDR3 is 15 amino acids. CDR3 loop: CASHLIRSGSNEQFF. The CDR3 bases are TGTGCCAGCCACCTTATTCGTAGCGGGAGCAATGAGCAGTTCTTC.

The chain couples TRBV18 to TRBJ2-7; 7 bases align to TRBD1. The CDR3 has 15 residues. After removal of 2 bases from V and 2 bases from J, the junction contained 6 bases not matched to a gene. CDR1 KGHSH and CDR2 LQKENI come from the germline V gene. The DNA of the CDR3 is TGTGCCAGCTCACCATCAAATCAGGGGGCCTACGAGCAGTACTTC. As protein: CASSPSNQGAYEQYF.

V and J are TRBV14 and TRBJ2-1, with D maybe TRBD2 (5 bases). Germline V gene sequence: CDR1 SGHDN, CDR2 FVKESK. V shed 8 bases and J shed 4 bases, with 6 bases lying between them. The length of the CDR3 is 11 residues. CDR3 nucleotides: TGTGCCAGCCGAGGGTACAATGAGCAGTTCTTC. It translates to CASRGYNEQFF.

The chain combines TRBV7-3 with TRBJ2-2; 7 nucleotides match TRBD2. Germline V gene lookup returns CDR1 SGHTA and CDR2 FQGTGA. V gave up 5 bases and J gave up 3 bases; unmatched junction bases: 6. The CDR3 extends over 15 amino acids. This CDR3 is CASSAFAGDTGELFF. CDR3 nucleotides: TGTGCCAGCAGCGCATTTGCGGGGGACACCGGGGAGCTGTTTTTT.

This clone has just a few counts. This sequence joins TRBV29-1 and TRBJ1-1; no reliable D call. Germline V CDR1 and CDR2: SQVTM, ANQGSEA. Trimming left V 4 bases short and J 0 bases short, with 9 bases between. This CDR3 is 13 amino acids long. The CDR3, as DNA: TGCAGCGTTGTGACACCCTTGAACACTGAAGCTTTCTTT. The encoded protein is CSVVTPLNTEAFF.

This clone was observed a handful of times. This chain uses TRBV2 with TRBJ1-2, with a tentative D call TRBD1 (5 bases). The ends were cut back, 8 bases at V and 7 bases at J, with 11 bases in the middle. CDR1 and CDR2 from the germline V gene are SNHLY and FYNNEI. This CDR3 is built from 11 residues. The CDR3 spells CASGGDFGYTF. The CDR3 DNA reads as TGTGCCAGCGGGGGGGACTTTGGCTACACCTTC.

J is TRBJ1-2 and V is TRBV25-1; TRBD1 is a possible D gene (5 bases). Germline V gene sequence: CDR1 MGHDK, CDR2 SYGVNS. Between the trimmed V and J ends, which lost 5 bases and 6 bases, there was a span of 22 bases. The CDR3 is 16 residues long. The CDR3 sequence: CASSRQGRGADDGYTF. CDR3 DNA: TGTGCCAGCAGTCGGCAGGGTCGCGGGGCTGACGATGGCTACACCTTC.

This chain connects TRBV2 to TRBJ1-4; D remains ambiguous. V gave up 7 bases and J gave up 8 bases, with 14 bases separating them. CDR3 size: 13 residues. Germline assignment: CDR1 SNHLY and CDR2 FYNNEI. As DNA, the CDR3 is TGTGCCAGCACCCGCGAACGGGAGGAAAAACTGTTTTTT. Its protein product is CASTREREEKLFF.

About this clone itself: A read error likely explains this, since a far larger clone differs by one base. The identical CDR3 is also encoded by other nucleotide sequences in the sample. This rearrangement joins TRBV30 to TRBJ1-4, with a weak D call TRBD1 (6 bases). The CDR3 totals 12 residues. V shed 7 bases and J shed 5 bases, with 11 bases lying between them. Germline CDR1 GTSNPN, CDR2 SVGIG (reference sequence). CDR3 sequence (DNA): TGTGCCTCGTGGGGGGCCAATGAAAAACTGTTTTTT. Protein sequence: CASWGANEKLFF.

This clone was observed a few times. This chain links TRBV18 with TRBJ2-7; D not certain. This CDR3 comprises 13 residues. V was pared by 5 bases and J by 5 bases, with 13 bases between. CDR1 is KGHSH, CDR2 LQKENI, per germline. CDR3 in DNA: TGTGCCAGCTCATCGGGTGTCGAGAACGAGCAGTACTTC. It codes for CASSSGVENEQYF.

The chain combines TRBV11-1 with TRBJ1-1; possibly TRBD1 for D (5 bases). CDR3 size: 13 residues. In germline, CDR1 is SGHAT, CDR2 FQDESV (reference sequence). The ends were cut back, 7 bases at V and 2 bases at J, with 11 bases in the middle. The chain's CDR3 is CASTLRGNTEAFF. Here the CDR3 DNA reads TGTGCCAGCACCCTAAGGGGAAACACTGAAGCTTTCTTT.

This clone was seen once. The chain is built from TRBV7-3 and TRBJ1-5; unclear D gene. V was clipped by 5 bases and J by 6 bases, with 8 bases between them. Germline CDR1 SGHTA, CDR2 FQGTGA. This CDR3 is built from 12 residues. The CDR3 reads CASSPGGQPQHF. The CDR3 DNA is TGTGCCAGCAGCCCCGGCGGTCAGCCCCAGCATTTT.

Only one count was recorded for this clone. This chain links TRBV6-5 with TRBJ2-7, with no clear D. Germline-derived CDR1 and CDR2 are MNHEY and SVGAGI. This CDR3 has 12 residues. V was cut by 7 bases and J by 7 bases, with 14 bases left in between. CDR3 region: CASMRRGPEQYF. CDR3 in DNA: TGTGCCAGCATGCGTAGAGGCCCGGAGCAGTACTTC.

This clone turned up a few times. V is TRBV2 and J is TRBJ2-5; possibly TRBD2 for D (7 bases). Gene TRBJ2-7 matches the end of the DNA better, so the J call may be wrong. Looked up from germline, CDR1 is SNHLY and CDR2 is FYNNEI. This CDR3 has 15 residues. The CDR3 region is CASTPGASGAYEQYF. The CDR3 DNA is TGTGCCAGCACCCCGGGGGCTAGCGGAGCCTACGAGCAGTACTTC.

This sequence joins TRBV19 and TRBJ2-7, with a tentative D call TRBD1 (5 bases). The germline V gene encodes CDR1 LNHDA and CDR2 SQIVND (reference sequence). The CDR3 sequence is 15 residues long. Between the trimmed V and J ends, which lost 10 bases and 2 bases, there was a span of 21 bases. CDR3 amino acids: CAIHSLTAYPYEQYF. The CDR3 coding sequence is TGTGCCATACACTCCCTGACAGCATATCCCTACGAGCAGTACTTC.

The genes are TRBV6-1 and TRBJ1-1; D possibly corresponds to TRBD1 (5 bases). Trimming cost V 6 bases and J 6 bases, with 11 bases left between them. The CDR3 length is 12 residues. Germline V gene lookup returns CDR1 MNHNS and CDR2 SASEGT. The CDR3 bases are TGTGCCAGCAGAAAGGACATATCTGAAGCTTTCTTT. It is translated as CASRKDISEAFF.

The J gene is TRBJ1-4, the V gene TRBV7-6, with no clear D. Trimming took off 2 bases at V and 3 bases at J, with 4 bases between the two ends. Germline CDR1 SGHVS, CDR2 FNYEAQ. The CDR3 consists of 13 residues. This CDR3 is CASSLKANEKLFF. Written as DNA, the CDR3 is TGTGCCAGCAGCTTAAAAGCTAATGAAAAACTGTTTTTT.

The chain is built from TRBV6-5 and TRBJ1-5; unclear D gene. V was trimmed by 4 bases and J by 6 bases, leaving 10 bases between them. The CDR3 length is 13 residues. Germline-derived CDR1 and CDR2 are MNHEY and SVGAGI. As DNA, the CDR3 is TGTGCCAGCAGTTTGGGCCTGACTCAGCCCCAGCATTTT. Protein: CASSLGLTQPQHF.

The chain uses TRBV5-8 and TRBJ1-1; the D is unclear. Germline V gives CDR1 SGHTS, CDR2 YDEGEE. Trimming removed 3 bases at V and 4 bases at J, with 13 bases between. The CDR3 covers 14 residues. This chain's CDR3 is CASSSGRARTEAFF. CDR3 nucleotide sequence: TGTGCCAGCAGCTCGGGGAGGGCACGCACTGAAGCTTTCTTT.

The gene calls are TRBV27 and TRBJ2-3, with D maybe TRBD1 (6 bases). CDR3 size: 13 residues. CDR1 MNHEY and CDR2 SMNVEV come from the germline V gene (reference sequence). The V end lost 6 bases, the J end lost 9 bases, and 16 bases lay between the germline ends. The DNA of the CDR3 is TGTGCCAGCAGCCCGGGGACAACTGGGACGCAGTATTTT. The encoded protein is CASSPGTTGTQYF.

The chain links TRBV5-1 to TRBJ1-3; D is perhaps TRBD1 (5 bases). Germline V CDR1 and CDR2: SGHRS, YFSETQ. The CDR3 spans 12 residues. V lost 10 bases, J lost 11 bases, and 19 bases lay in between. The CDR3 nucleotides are TGCGCCTCGGGGACCGCCGAAGGGGCCATATATTTT. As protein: CASGTAEGAIYF.